Listed here are 17 T cell receptor beta chains from one sample, sequenced in a study of human thymus T cells (dated by TCRdb to 2020 to 2022). The library came from the immunoSEQ multiplex PCR assay. The source is immuneACCESS, and TCRdb retained only in-frame sequences with V and J called. Part of the clones is not carried over; for the studies checked, unresolved V genes explain less than half of this, and the remainder is unexplained. The sample data list about 60,000 clones, and 94% of these were observed just once. Around 6% of the sample rests with the top ten. Sequenced sample: blood. The receptor set was obtained from a boy less than two years old with a congenital heart defect but otherwise immunologically healthy.

This chain joins TRBV6-5 and TRBJ2-7; 7 nucleotides match TRBD2. The CDR3 covers 15 residues. V lost 6 bases, J lost 0 bases, and 8 bases stayed unmatched. CDR1 and CDR2 from the germline V gene are MNHEY and SVGAGI. CDR3 DNA: TGTGCCAGCAGCCGCGGCGGGAGTAGCTCCTACGAGCAGTACTTC. It encodes CASSRGGSSSYEQYF.

The gene calls are TRBV7-6 and TRBJ1-1; D is unresolved. This CDR3 contains 15 residues. The V gene's germline CDR1 is SGHVS and CDR2 FNYEAQ. Trimming left V 5 bases short and J 4 bases short, with 17 bases between. The CDR3: CASSPSLLQGTEAFF. The DNA for the CDR3 is TGTGCCAGCAGCCCGTCCCTATTACAAGGCACTGAAGCTTTCTTT.

V usage is TRBV7-8 and J usage is TRBJ1-3, with D unclear. Germline V gene lookup returns CDR1 SGHVS and CDR2 FQNEAQ. The CDR3 runs 13 residues. V was trimmed by 6 bases and J by 4 bases, leaving 10 bases between them. The CDR3 DNA reads TGTGCCAGCAGACAGTTTGAAGGAAACACCATATATTTT. It yields the protein CASRQFEGNTIYF.

This chain joins TRBV11-2 and TRBJ2-5; 7 nucleotides line up with TRBD2. The ends lost 0 bases at V and 5 bases at J; junction bases unmatched: 6. The length of the CDR3 is 15 residues. Germline V gene sequence: CDR1 SGHAT, CDR2 FQNNGV. The CDR3 spells CASSLDGRGRETQYF. CDR3 bases: TGTGCCAGCAGCTTAGATGGGAGGGGCCGGGAGACCCAGTACTTC. Drawing the rest from reference TRBV11-2 and TRBJ2-5, the complete variable domain is EAGVAQSPRYKIIEKRQSVAFWCNPISGHATLYWYQQILGQGPKLLIQFQNNGVVDDSQLPKDRFSAERLKGVDSTLKIQPAKLEDSAVYLCASSLDGRGRETQYFGPGTRLLVL.

There are a few counts of this clone. This chain uses TRBV7-9 with TRBJ1-6; D unresolved. Germline V gene sequence: CDR1 SEHNR, CDR2 FQNEAQ (reference sequence). Trimming shortened V by 5 bases and J by 6 bases, and 8 bases separated the two germline ends. CDR3 size: 13 residues. The CDR3, as DNA: TGTGCCAGCAGCCCCCCGGGTAATTCACCCCTCCACTTT. It codes for CASSPPGNSPLHF.

The chain has TRBV5-1 and TRBJ1-2; 8 nucleotides agree with TRBD1. Germline CDR1 and CDR2: SGHRS and YFSETQ. J was trimmed by 3 bases and V by 0 bases; bases with no gene match: 7. The CDR3 sequence is 16 residues long. The CDR3 reads CASSLAVPGQDYGYTF. In nucleotides, the CDR3 is TGCGCCAGCAGCTTGGCTGTCCCGGGACAGGACTATGGCTACACCTTC. Variable domain in full (rest from reference TRBV5-1 and TRBJ1-2): KAGVTQTPRYLIKTRGQQVTLSCSPISGHRSVSWYQQTPGQGLQFLFEYFSETQRNKGNFPGRFSGRQFSNSRSEMNVSTLELGDSALYLCASSLAVPGQDYGYTFGSGTRLTVV.

V is TRBV4-1 and J is TRBJ2-3, with D unresolved. CDR1 and CDR2 (germline): MGHRA, YSYEKL. The CDR3 totals 16 residues. With 3 bases removed from V and 0 bases from J, the gap between germline ends came to 13 bases. The CDR3 DNA reads as TGCGCCAGCAGCCAGGAAATAAGGTCCAGCACAGATACGCAGTATTTT. Its protein is CASSQEIRSSTDTQYF.

This rearrangement joins TRBV2 to TRBJ2-2, with TRBD1 as a possible D gene (5 bases). The V end was cut by 8 bases, the J end by 5 bases, with 12 bases between. This CDR3 is 13 amino acids long. Germline V gene lookup returns CDR1 SNHLY and CDR2 FYNNEI. CDR3 in DNA: TGTGCCAGCGGGCAGGGTTGGACCGGGGAGCTGTTTTTT. This codes for CASGQGWTGELFF.

CDR3 nucleotide sequence: TGCAGCGTTGCCAGCGGAGGAGGGGTTGAGCAGTTCTTC. Its protein is CSVASGGGVEQFF. V is TRBV29-1 and J is TRBJ2-1; D is possibly TRBD2 (6 bases). The CDR3 consists of 13 residues. Germline values: CDR1 SQVTM, CDR2 ANQGSEA. Trimming cost V 4 bases and J 9 bases, with 16 bases left between them.

The rearrangement links TRBV11-2 to TRBJ2-3; 8 bases map to TRBD2. CDR1 is SGHAT and CDR2 is FQNNGV in the germline V gene. CDR3 size: 15 residues. J was trimmed by 6 bases and V by 1 base; bases with no gene match: 6. CDR3 residues: CASSLAAGGGDTQYF. In DNA, the CDR3 is TGTGCCAGCAGCTTAGCTGCGGGGGGAGGGGATACGCAGTATTTT.

This sequence joins TRBV5-1 and TRBJ2-3, with 12 bases identical to TRBD2. Germline CDR1 and CDR2: SGHRS and YFSETQ. Trimming took 4 bases from V and 3 from J; bases not matched to a gene: 6. The CDR3 spans 16 residues. For the CDR3, the DNA is TGCGCCAGCAGCGTGGGACTAGCGGGTATTACAGATACGCAGTATTTT. Protein sequence: CASSVGLAGITDTQYF.

The chain recombines TRBV29-1 with TRBJ2-1; 8 bases are a match to TRBD1. V lost 1 base to trimming and J lost 4 bases; unmatched junction nucleotides: 12. The CDR3 length is 17 residues. The germline gives CDR1 SQVTM, CDR2 ANQGSEA. CDR3 nucleotides: TGCAGCGTTGAAGGCCGCTTCCGGGACAGGCCTTACAATGAGCAGTTCTTC. Residues: CSVEGRFRDRPYNEQFF.

The gene calls are TRBV6-1 and TRBJ1-4; D not certain. CDR1 MNHNS and CDR2 SASEGT come from the germline V gene. This CDR3 is built from 13 residues. Trimming removed 4 bases at V and 3 bases at J, with 6 bases between. CDR3 bases: TGTGCCAGCAGTGTACGCCCTAATGAAAAACTGTTTTTT. This encodes CASSVRPNEKLFF.

V and J are TRBV5-4 and TRBJ2-3, with 9 bases aligning to TRBD2. V trimming: 0 bases; J trimming: 2 bases; junction bases outside the gene matches: 1. This CDR3 region has 15 residues. The V gene's germline CDR1 is SGHNT and CDR2 YYREEE (reference sequence). The CDR3 region has the DNA TGTGCCAGCAGCTTGGGCGGGAGGGCCACAGATACGCAGTATTTT. Translated, it gives CASSLGGRATDTQYF.

In its sample, this clone was seen once. This chain uses TRBV13 with TRBJ2-7; D ambiguous. The germline V gene encodes CDR1 PRHDT and CDR2 FYEKMQ (reference sequence). The CDR3 runs to 13 residues. Between the trimmed V and J ends, which lost 3 bases and 0 bases, there was a span of 6 bases. The chain's CDR3 is CASSFLGSYEQYF. CDR3 sequence (DNA): TGTGCCAGCAGCTTCCTAGGCTCCTACGAGCAGTACTTC.

The genes are TRBV5-4 and TRBJ2-3; tentatively, D is TRBD2 (6 bases). The germline gives CDR1 SGHNT, CDR2 YYREEE (reference sequence). This CDR3 is 12 amino acids long. The V end was cut by 4 bases, the J end by 4 bases, with 7 bases between. The CDR3 loop is CASSRGADTQYF. CDR3 sequence (DNA): TGTGCCAGCAGCCGCGGGGCAGATACGCAGTATTTT.

This chain connects TRBV11-2 to TRBJ1-1; 8 bases fit TRBD1. J was trimmed by 3 bases and V by 5 bases; bases with no gene match: 2. CDR3 length equals 13 residues. Germline V gene data show CDR1 as SGHAT and CDR2 as FQNNGV. CDR3 nucleotide sequence: TGTGCCAGCAGCCAGGACAGGGACACTGAAGCTTTCTTT. As protein: CASSQDRDTEAFF. The complete variable domain, with remaining parts taken from reference TRBV11-2 and TRBJ1-1, reads EAGVAQSPRYKIIEKRQSVAFWCNPISGHATLYWYQQILGQGPKLLIQFQNNGVVDDSQLPKDRFSAERLKGVDSTLKIQPAKLEDSAVYLCASSQDRDTEAFFGQGTRLTVV.